This record covers a single T cell receptor beta chain. The antigen is not known. This CDR3 spans 14 amino acids. CDR1 is SGHTA, CDR2 FQGNSA, per germline. Trimming removed 1 base from V and 5 bases from J, with 11 bases in between. The data belong to a study of post-analysis software for immune sequencing data. Unique molecular identifiers were built into the TCR beta cDNA libraries. TCRdb reprocessed the PCR reads via MiXCR and lists one record per CDR3 protein. The sample includes around 700,000 distinct CDR3 sequences, roughly three fifths of them seen just once. General study points: Among multiple sclerosis patients, normalized Chao1 diversity was significantly below that of controls. Roughly 5 TRBV segments occurring more often in patients than controls included TRBV5-6, TRBV5-1 and TRBV20-1.

The chain uses TRBV7-2 and TRBJ2-5; D is unclear. The sequenced sample was blood. This clonotype was sampled from a girl between 2 and 10 years old with multiple sclerosis. The CDR3 here is CASSLELVKETQYF. The CDR3 DNA follows: TGTGCCAGCAGCTTAGAGTTAGTCAAGGAGACCCAGTACTTC.